Below are 27 T cell receptor beta chains sequenced from a single sample in a study of cytomegalovirus exposure and HLA in healthy donors. PCR employed 60 Vbeta and 13 Jbeta primers. Measured with immunoSEQ multiplex PCR; TCRdb has only the in-frame clones, and not every one. The table has 100,000 to 150,000 clones, 73% seen once; the top ten hold over 4%. The sample comprised PBMCs. Every receptor here comes from a man between 60 and 70 years old in good health and CMV-seropositive.

The chain couples TRBV11-2 to TRBJ2-5; 12 bases agree with TRBD1. The J segment lost 11 bases and the V segment lost 5 bases, leaving 12 bases of the junction unmatched. There are 15 residues in the CDR3. The germline V gene has CDR1 SGHAT and CDR2 FQNNGV. The CDR3 bases are TGTGCCAGCAGCCCGGGGACAGGGGGCCAGGTTGGGCAGTACTTC. Translated: CASSPGTGGQVGQYF.

The rearrangement uses TRBV15 and TRBJ1-5, with 7 bases identical to TRBD1. CDR1 is LNHNV, CDR2 YYDKDF, per germline (reference sequence). The trim removed 5 bases at V and 5 bases at J, leaving 9 bases unmatched. This CDR3 has 15 residues. The CDR3 region is CATSSRTGDYQPQHF. In DNA form, the CDR3 reads TGTGCCACCAGCTCACGGACAGGAGACTATCAGCCCCAGCATTTT. Together with reference TRBV15 and TRBJ1-5, the CDR3 gives the full variable domain: DAMVIQNPRYQVTQFGKPVTLSCSQTLNHNVMYWYQQKSSQAPKLLFHYYDKDFNNEADTPDNFQSRRPNTSFCFLDIRSPGLGDTAMYLCATSSRTGDYQPQHFGDGTRLSIL.

The V and J genes are TRBV18 and TRBJ2-7; possibly TRBD2 for D (5 bases). The ends were cut back, 6 bases at V and 7 bases at J, with 22 bases in the middle. The CDR3 extends over 15 amino acids. Germline loops: CDR1 KGHSH, CDR2 LQKENI. This CDR3 reads CASSTNRGSHEEQYF. The DNA for the CDR3 is TGTGCCAGCTCGACAAATAGAGGGTCCCACGAAGAGCAGTACTTC.

This clone occurred once. The V and J genes are TRBV5-6 and TRBJ2-5, with D perhaps TRBD1 (6 bases). CDR3 size: 16 residues. Between the trimmed V and J ends, which lost 5 bases and 2 bases, there was a span of 19 bases. CDR1 SGHDT and CDR2 YYEEEE come from the germline V gene. The CDR3 loop is CASREKARGLQETQYF. In DNA form, the CDR3 reads TGTGCCAGCAGAGAAAAGGCCAGGGGTCTTCAAGAGACCCAGTACTTC. Based on the CDR3 plus reference TRBV5-6 and TRBJ2-5, the full variable domain is DAGVTQSPTHLIKTRGQQVTLRCSPKSGHDTVSWYQQALGQGPQFIFQYYEEEERQRGNFPDRFSGHQFPNYSSELNVNALLLGDSALYLCASREKARGLQETQYFGPGTRLLVL.

The chain couples TRBV28 to TRBJ2-7; 9 bases map to TRBD1. V lost 6 bases to trimming and J lost 1 base; unmatched junction nucleotides: 10. The germline gives CDR1 MDHEN, CDR2 SYDVKM. This CDR3 region has 16 residues. CDR3 residues: CASRFRDRARSYEQYF. Here the CDR3 DNA reads TGTGCCAGCAGGTTCCGGGACAGGGCCCGTTCCTACGAGCAGTACTTC.

This clone was detected a few times. The rearrangement links TRBV5-1 to TRBJ2-5; 11 nucleotides line up with TRBD1. J lost 5 bases, V lost 0 bases, and 12 bases had no gene match. CDR3 length equals 18 residues. The germline gives CDR1 SGHRS, CDR2 YFSETQ. Here the CDR3 reads CASSLGPSGTGGYETQYF. In DNA form, the CDR3 reads TGCGCCAGCAGCTTGGGGCCTTCCGGGACAGGGGGTTATGAGACCCAGTACTTC.

This clone was found a few times. This sequence joins TRBV5-1 and TRBJ2-2, with 11 bases matching TRBD2. Germline CDR1 is SGHRS and CDR2 is YFSETQ. The CDR3 spans 15 residues. The V gene end was trimmed by 5 bases and the J gene end by 5 bases; junction bases not matched to a gene: 5. CDR3 DNA: TGCGCCAGCAGGGACCCTAGCGGGGGGACCGGGGAGCTGTTTTTT. Encoded protein: CASRDPSGGTGELFF.

Of note for this clone: Mismatch with germline at one junction end may stem from a read error. This chain's CDR3 is CSSSLQTDEQYF. The CDR3 coding sequence is TGTTCCAGCAGCCTCCAGACAGACGAGCAGTACTTC. The chain recombines TRBV7-9 with TRBJ2-7; D is perhaps TRBD1 (5 bases). CDR3 length: 12 residues. CDR1 is SEHNR and CDR2 is FQNEAQ in the germline V gene (reference sequence).

The rearrangement links TRBV7-9 to TRBJ1-1, with TRBD1 as a possible D gene (5 bases). CDR1 is SEHNR, CDR2 FQNEAQ, per germline (reference sequence). V lost 2 bases and J 4 bases, leaving 8 bases between the germline ends. The CDR3 is 13 residues long. The CDR3, as DNA: TGTGCCAGCAGCTTACTGGGGCGCACTGAAGCTTTCTTT. Translation: CASSLLGRTEAFF.

The rearrangement joins TRBV29-1 to TRBJ2-2; 8 bases match TRBD2. After removal of 7 bases from V and 6 bases from J, the junction contained 16 bases not matched to a gene. The CDR3 has 16 amino acids. The germline gives CDR1 SQVTM, CDR2 ANQGSEA. DNA for the CDR3: TGCAGCGCCTCGCCTAGTGGGCTAGCGGGCGCCGGGGAGCTGTTTTTT. Its protein is CSASPSGLAGAGELFF.

This clone is a singleton in its sample. V gene TRBV5-8 combines with J gene TRBJ2-5; 8 bases map to TRBD2. J was trimmed by 4 bases and V by 4 bases; bases with no gene match: 6. The CDR3 runs to 14 residues. Germline V gives CDR1 SGHTS, CDR2 YDEGEE. The CDR3 is CASSRRGGGETQYF. CDR3 coding DNA: TGTGCCAGCAGCCGCCGGGGGGGCGGAGAGACCCAGTACTTC.

This clone was seen a few times. The missing conserved phenylalanine or tryptophan at the end of this CDR3 makes a read error likely. Because the CDR3's place on the DNA is in doubt, the DNA is left out and the CDR3 is given as listed by TCRdb. The chain recombines TRBV5-1 with TRBJ2-3; TRBD2 reflects the table's D call only, with no check against the DNA. The CDR3 length is 9 residues, termini included. Germline CDR1 is SGHRS and CDR2 is YFSETQ. The CDR3 here is CASSFLLIH.

This clone has just a few counts. This rearrangement joins TRBV6-5 to TRBJ1-1; D might be TRBD1 (6 bases). CDR1 is MNHEY, CDR2 SVGAGI, per germline. Trimming removed 4 bases at V and 1 base at J, with 16 bases between. The CDR3 sequence is 16 residues long. Written as DNA, the CDR3 is TGTGCCAGCAGTTCGGACAGTCGGTTTTGGAACACTGAAGCTTTCTTT. This gives the protein CASSSDSRFWNTEAFF.

This rearrangement joins TRBV7-6 to TRBJ2-5; TRBD2 matches 11 bases. The CDR3 spans 15 residues. The V segment lost 0 bases and the J segment 4 bases; nucleotides outside the gene matches: 1. The germline gives CDR1 SGHVS, CDR2 FNYEAQ. CDR3 nucleotides: TGTGCCAGCAGCTTAGCCGGGACTAGCGGAGAGACCCAGTACTTC. Residues: CASSLAGTSGETQYF.

This clone qualifies as medium-sized. This chain links TRBV6-1 with TRBJ2-3, with a tentative D call TRBD2 (6 bases). This CDR3 contains 18 residues. Germline-derived CDR1 and CDR2 are MNHNS and SASEGT. Trimming stripped 3 bases from V and 0 bases from J, with 19 bases between. CDR3: CASSDGAGGTSSTDTQYF. CDR3 bases: TGTGCCAGCAGTGACGGAGCGGGCGGAACTTCTAGCACAGATACGCAGTATTTT.

This clone was recorded a few times. The gene calls are TRBV7-2 and TRBJ1-2, with a possible D match to TRBD1 (5 bases). With 0 bases removed from V and 6 bases from J, the gap between germline ends came to 17 bases. Germline V gene data show CDR1 as SGHTA and CDR2 as FQGNSA. The CDR3 extends over 16 amino acids. The CDR3 loop reads CASSLAGRDGFDGYTF. For the CDR3, the DNA is TGTGCCAGCAGCTTAGCCGGCAGGGATGGTTTCGATGGCTACACCTTC.

J is TRBJ2-1 and V is TRBV19, with TRBD1 matching 8 bases. Germline CDR1 is LNHDA and CDR2 is SQIVND (reference sequence). The CDR3 consists of 14 residues. V was clipped by 7 bases and J by 4 bases; unmatched bases: 6. The CDR3 nucleotides read TGTGCCAGTACTACGGGACAGGAGTACAATGAGCAGTTCTTC. As protein: CASTTGQEYNEQFF.

This sequence joins TRBV5-1 and TRBJ1-1, with D unclear. Trimming removed 0 bases from V and 2 bases from J, with 11 bases in between. The CDR3 sequence is 15 residues long. Per germline, CDR1 SGHRS and CDR2 YFSETQ. This CDR3 is CASSLAPGENTEAFF. CDR3 coding DNA: TGCGCCAGCAGCTTGGCCCCCGGAGAAAACACTGAAGCTTTCTTT.

V is TRBV7-2 and J is TRBJ1-2, with 9 nucleotides matching TRBD1. CDR3 length: 16 amino acids. Germline-derived CDR1 and CDR2 are SGHTA and FQGNSA. V was clipped by 4 bases and J by 1 base; unmatched bases: 7. CDR3 DNA: TGTGCCAGCAGCTCCATACAGGGGGCCTATAACTATGGCTACACCTTC. Residues: CASSSIQGAYNYGYTF.

This clone has only a few counts. This chain's CDR3 is CASSDVTGGFTDTQYF. Here the CDR3 DNA reads TGTGCCAGCAGTGACGTGACAGGGGGTTTCACAGATACGCAGTATTTT. The chain links TRBV6-1 to TRBJ2-3; TRBD1 agrees at 9 bases. V lost 3 bases and J lost 2; bases outside the gene matches: 6. Germline V gene data show CDR1 as MNHNS and CDR2 as SASEGT. The CDR3 runs to 16 residues.

The chain links TRBV5-1 to TRBJ2-2; D ambiguous. The CDR3 length is 14 residues. Germline V gene sequence: CDR1 SGHRS, CDR2 YFSETQ. V shed 4 bases and J shed 4 bases, with 11 bases lying between them. The CDR3 sequence: CASSPPTVTGELFF. The DNA of the CDR3 is TGCGCCAGCAGCCCACCCACAGTCACCGGGGAGCTGTTTTTT.

The J gene is TRBJ1-1, the V gene TRBV18; D is ambiguous. Trimming took 6 bases from V and 1 from J, leaving 18 bases between them. The germline V gene encodes CDR1 KGHSH and CDR2 LQKENI. The CDR3 contains 16 residues. The CDR3 region is CASSDSRTGGNTEAFF. The DNA for the CDR3 is TGTGCCAGCTCCGATTCAAGGACGGGAGGGAACACTGAAGCTTTCTTT.

The CDR3 sequence is CASLLPGQEETQYF. DNA for the CDR3: TGTGCCAGTCTTTTACCGGGACAGGAAGAGACCCAGTACTTC. The rearrangement uses TRBV5-4 and TRBJ2-5; TRBD1 matches 8 bases. Per the germline V gene, CDR1 is SGHNT and CDR2 is YYREEE (reference sequence). V lost 8 bases to trimming and J lost 3 bases; unmatched junction nucleotides: 9. The length of the CDR3 is 14 residues.

The V and J genes are TRBV2 and TRBJ1-6, with 7 bases fitting TRBD1. The germline gives CDR1 SNHLY, CDR2 FYNNEI. V dropped 8 bases and J dropped 4; count of bases not matched to a gene: 8. The CDR3 length is 15 residues. The CDR3 sequence: CASRSSQGYNSPLHF. CDR3 bases: TGTGCCAGCCGATCATCACAGGGGTATAATTCACCCCTCCACTTT. The full variable domain, rest sourced from reference TRBV2 and TRBJ1-6, is EPEVTQTPSHQVTQMGQEVILRCVPISNHLYFYWYRQILGQKVEFLVSFYNNEISEKSEIFDDQFSVERPDGSNFTLKIRSTKLEDSAMYFCASRSSQGYNSPLHFGNGTRLTVT.

This clone was counted only a few times. V is TRBV10-3 and J is TRBJ2-7; 7 bases are shared with TRBD1. After removal of 5 bases from V and 6 bases from J, the junction contained 13 bases not matched to a gene. This CDR3 region has 15 residues. Germline assignment: CDR1 ENHRY and CDR2 SYGVKD. The CDR3 nucleotides read TGTGCCATCAGTTACACAGGGGCCAGGTTGGGCGAGCAGTACTTC. It translates to CAISYTGARLGEQYF.

This rearrangement joins TRBV29-1 to TRBJ1-1; possible D gene TRBD1, 6 bases. Trimming left V 7 bases short and J 4 bases short, with 13 bases between. There are 12 residues in the CDR3. In germline, CDR1 is SQVTM, CDR2 ANQGSEA. CDR3 nucleotide sequence: TGCAGCGCAGGACAGTTCCCCACTGAAGCTTTCTTT. Amino acid sequence: CSAGQFPTEAFF.

The CDR3 DNA reads TGTGCCAGCAGCCAGGGACTAGCGTCCTACGAGCAGTACTTC. This translates into CASSQGLASYEQYF. The chain has TRBV4-2 and TRBJ2-7, with TRBD2 matching over 10 bases. V was clipped by 3 bases and J by 1 base; unmatched bases: 0. The germline V gene encodes CDR1 LGHNA and CDR2 YNFKEQ. This CDR3 has 14 amino acids.